One and the same sample provided the 29 T cell receptor beta chains below, sequenced in a study of CD8 T cells in Susac syndrome. Random-hexamer reverse transcription was applied to roughly 0.45 to 1 ug RNA. TCRdb analysed the immunoSEQ multiplex PCR reads with MiXCR anew, one entry per CDR3 protein. The data show under 350,000 distinct CDR3 sequences, with under 95% seen just once and over 0.065% held by the top ten. The sequenced material came from CD4+ T cells from PBMCs. The receptor source for this set is a human donor with multiple sclerosis.

The chain combines TRBV6-1 with TRBJ1-5, with D perhaps TRBD1 (5 bases). CDR3 length: 18 amino acids. Germline V gene lookup returns CDR1 MNHNS and CDR2 SASEGT. The V end was cut by 5 bases, the J end by 6 bases, with 26 bases between. Here the CDR3 DNA reads TGTGCCAGCAGTCTCCCCCCCCGGCAGGGCTATCTTATTCAGCCCCAGCATTTT. Residues: CASSLPPRQGYLIQPQHF.

This chain links TRBV20-1 with TRBJ1-2; no clear D. CDR1 and CDR2 (germline): DFQATT, SNEGSKA (reference sequence). The CDR3 is 12 residues long. Trimming left V 5 bases short and J 0 bases short, with 7 bases between. The CDR3 reads CSARSPNYGYTF. CDR3 coding DNA: TGCAGTGCTCGATCCCCTAACTATGGCTACACCTTC.

V is TRBV7-8 and J is TRBJ1-2; maybe TRBD1 (6 bases). Germline CDR1 and CDR2: SGHVS and FQNEAQ. This CDR3 contains 14 residues. Trimming pared 4 bases from V and 5 bases from J, leaving 14 bases between. This CDR3 reads CASSYRVSGYGYTF. The CDR3 nucleotides read TGTGCCAGCAGCTACAGGGTTTCGGGATATGGCTACACCTTC.

The CDR3 coding sequence is TGTGCCAGCGCCTCCGGACTAGCGGGGCTCACAGATACGCAGTATTTT. This sequence encodes CASASGLAGLTDTQYF. This chain connects TRBV6-1 to TRBJ2-3; 12 bases fit TRBD2. Losses at the gene ends were 8 bases for V and 2 bases for J; bases not matched to a gene: 8. This CDR3 region has 16 residues. Germline lookup yields CDR1 MNHNS and CDR2 SASEGT.

This sequence joins TRBV20-1 and TRBJ1-2; D remains unclear. The CDR3 length is 14 residues. Germline V gene data show CDR1 as DFQATT and CDR2 as SNEGSKA (reference sequence). Trimming removed 0 bases at V and 6 bases at J, with 14 bases between. CDR3 DNA sequence: TGCAGTGCTAGAGATATCCCCCTCTCGGATGGCTACACCTTC. This sequence encodes CSARDIPLSDGYTF.

The CDR3 loop is CASGRGNQPQHF. In DNA form, the CDR3 reads TGTGCCAGCGGCCGGGGCAATCAGCCCCAGCATTTT. The chain couples TRBV18 to TRBJ1-5; no definite D call. The germline V gene has CDR1 KGHSH and CDR2 LQKENI. The CDR3 totals 12 residues. The V and J ends lost 8 bases and 2 bases respectively, with 7 bases between them.

The gene calls are TRBV7-2 and TRBJ2-7; D not certain. Germline V lookup: CDR1 SGHTA, CDR2 FQGNSA. The ends were cut back, 8 bases at V and 6 bases at J, with 17 bases in the middle. This CDR3 has 13 residues. The CDR3 loop reads CASSMTATTEQYF. CDR3 in DNA: TGTGCCAGCTCAATGACGGCGACAACCGAGCAGTACTTC.

The chain employs TRBV4-2 and TRBJ2-7; possible D gene TRBD2, 6 bases. The CDR3 runs 16 residues. Trimming left V 1 base short and J 4 bases short, with 17 bases between. Germline loops: CDR1 LGHNA, CDR2 YNFKEQ. The CDR3 region is CASSQAQASAAYEQYF. The CDR3 bases are TGTGCCAGCAGCCAAGCGCAGGCTAGCGCCGCATACGAGCAGTACTTC.

The chain employs TRBV10-3 and TRBJ2-7; perhaps TRBD1 as D (5 bases). CDR1 is ENHRY and CDR2 is SYGVKD in the germline V gene. V was trimmed by 0 bases and J by 6 bases, leaving 12 bases between them. The CDR3 totals 14 residues. The CDR3 DNA reads as TGTGCCATCAGTGAGTCAGGGGCCCAGGGCGAGCAGTACTTC. It encodes CAISESGAQGEQYF.

The CDR3, as DNA: TGTGCCAGCCACCAGGACAGACTAAATGGCTACACCTTC. Residues: CASHQDRLNGYTF. This chain links TRBV19 with TRBJ1-2; D perhaps matches TRBD1 (6 bases). The CDR3 spans 13 residues. V was clipped by 9 bases and J by 6 bases, with 17 bases between them. Germline assignment: CDR1 LNHDA and CDR2 SQIVND (reference sequence).

V usage is TRBV21-1 and J usage is TRBJ1-1; TRBD1, the table's D call, lacks a check against the DNA. TRBV21-1 is described as a pseudogene. The CDR3 spans 17 residues. The CDR3 coding sequence is TGTGCCAGCGCAGGACGGATGGAGGGGGTCGCGAACACTGAAGCTTTCTTT. Its translation is CASAGRMEGVANTEAFF.

Notes on this clonotype: The conserved closing phenylalanine or tryptophan is absent in this CDR3, likely reflecting a read error. CDR3 DNA sequence: TGTGCCTGGAGGTCCGGCGTAGACACTGAAGCTTTCTCT. It codes for CAWRSGVDTEAFS. The chain joins TRBV30 to TRBJ1-1; D is ambiguous. Trimming took 3 bases from V and 3 from J, leaving 11 bases between them. Germline CDR1 GTSNPN, CDR2 SVGIG (reference sequence). The CDR3 has 13 residues.

This clonotype has only one observation. The gene calls are TRBV21-1 and TRBJ2-7; the DNA was not used to check the table's D call, TRBD1. TRBV21-1 corresponds to a pseudogene. CDR3 length equals 14 residues. The CDR3 DNA reads as TGTGCCAGCAGCTCCGGGACAAAAACCTACGAGCAGTACTTC. It specifies CASSSGTKTYEQYF.

The V gene is TRBV15, the J gene TRBJ1-1; D remains ambiguous. There are 15 residues in the CDR3. V was trimmed by 2 bases and J by 0 bases, leaving 10 bases between them. Per germline, CDR1 LNHNV and CDR2 YYDKDF (reference sequence). The CDR3 region is CATSRSRTVNTEAFF. The CDR3 nucleotides read TGTGCCACCAGCAGATCTCGGACGGTGAACACTGAAGCTTTCTTT.

The chain links TRBV5-1 to TRBJ2-1; 8 nucleotides match TRBD2. The CDR3 length is 14 residues. Germline V gives CDR1 SGHRS, CDR2 YFSETQ. Trimming at V came to 4 bases and at J to 5 bases, leaving 5 bases not matched to a gene. CDR3 residues: CASSGGRSDNEQFF. Written as DNA, the CDR3 is TGCGCCAGCAGCGGCGGGAGGAGCGACAATGAGCAGTTCTTC.

The J gene is TRBJ1-1, the V gene TRBV29-1; D is unclear. The length of the CDR3 is 13 residues. Germline CDR1 and CDR2: SQVTM and ANQGSEA. Trimming removed 4 bases at V and 4 bases at J, with 13 bases between. CDR3 sequence reads: CSVGGSRGTEAFF. The CDR3 region has the DNA TGCAGCGTTGGCGGGTCCCGAGGCACTGAAGCTTTCTTT.

CDR3 residues: CASSPPGQGSGEQYF. Here the CDR3 DNA reads TGTGCCAGCTCGCCGCCGGGACAGGGGTCTGGCGAGCAGTACTTC. This chain uses TRBV18 with TRBJ2-7; 10 nucleotides line up with TRBD1. Germline loops: CDR1 KGHSH, CDR2 LQKENI. This CDR3 has 15 residues. V shed 6 bases, J shed 6 bases, and the junction held 11 bases outside the gene matches.

This chain connects TRBV29-1 to TRBJ1-5, with D unresolved. Trimming removed 5 bases at V and 4 bases at J, with 9 bases between. Per germline, CDR1 SQVTM and CDR2 ANQGSEA. The CDR3 sequence is 12 residues long. This chain's CDR3 is CSVRTGNQPQHF. The CDR3 DNA reads TGCAGCGTTCGGACGGGGAATCAGCCCCAGCATTTT.

This chain links TRBV12-3 or TRBV12-4 with TRBJ2-6; D might be TRBD1 (6 bases). V was cut by 6 bases and J by 0 bases, with 15 bases left in between. The CDR3 has 17 amino acids. CDR3 sequence: CASRSRGPSSGANVLTF. CDR3 sequence (DNA): TGTGCCAGCAGGAGCAGGGGCCCGAGCTCTGGGGCCAACGTCCTGACTTTC.

This clonotype came up once. The chain links TRBV6-5 to TRBJ1-2; the D gene is possibly TRBD1 (6 bases). The CDR3 sequence is 14 residues long. The V end was cut by 6 bases, the J end by 6 bases, with 17 bases between. CDR1 MNHEY and CDR2 SVGAGI come from the germline V gene. CDR3 sequence reads: CASRNTGTYNGYTF. CDR3 nucleotides: TGTGCCAGCAGGAATACAGGGACATACAATGGCTACACCTTC.

The chain uses TRBV7-9 and TRBJ1-3; 8 bases match TRBD1. V shed 2 bases and J 3 bases; nucleotides not matched to a gene: 9. The CDR3 loop spans 17 amino acids. CDR1 and CDR2 (germline): SEHNR, FQNEAQ (reference sequence). The CDR3 DNA sequence: TGTGCCAGCAGCTTAACGACAGGGGTTTATAGTGGAAACACCATATATTTT. As protein: CASSLTTGVYSGNTIYF. Variable domain in full (rest from reference TRBV7-9 and TRBJ1-3): DTGVSQNPRHKITKRGQNVTFRCDPISEHNRLYWYRQTLGQGPEFLTYFQNEAQLEKSRLLSDRFSAERPKGSFSTLEIQRTEQGDSAMYLCASSLTTGVYSGNTIYFGEGSWLTVV.

The chain recombines TRBV14 with TRBJ1-4; D is ambiguous. Trimming removed 4 bases at V and 0 bases at J, with 9 bases between. Germline V gene lookup returns CDR1 SGHDN and CDR2 FVKESK. This CDR3 region has 15 residues. The CDR3 here is CASSRNLATNEKLFF. The DNA of the CDR3 is TGTGCCAGCAGCCGAAATCTAGCAACTAATGAAAAACTGTTTTTT.

V and J are TRBV27 and TRBJ2-3, with TRBD1 matching over 9 bases. The junction had 21 bases not matched to a gene; V was cut back by 5 bases and J by 0 bases. The CDR3 covers 21 residues. From germline, CDR1 is MNHEY and CDR2 SMNVEV (reference sequence). CDR3 nucleotides: TGTGCCAGCAGTAGAACGCATCCGGGACAGGGTAATTCGGTTAGCACAGATACGCAGTATTTT. Translating it yields CASSRTHPGQGNSVSTDTQYF.

V is TRBV7-9 and J is TRBJ1-2; D uncertain. CDR1 and CDR2 from the germline V gene are SEHNR and FQNEAQ (reference sequence). The CDR3 has 15 residues. The V end lost 1 base, the J end lost 0 bases, and 9 bases lay between the germline ends. The CDR3 nucleotides are TGTGCCAGCAGCTTAGTGCGTCAGACTAACTATGGCTACACCTTC. Protein: CASSLVRQTNYGYTF.

The chain links TRBV29-1 to TRBJ2-1; no clear D. V was cut by 3 bases and J by 7 bases, with 1 base left in between. CDR1 and CDR2 from the germline V gene are SQVTM and ANQGSEA. The CDR3 sequence is 9 residues long. Written as DNA, the CDR3 is TGCAGCGTTGATAATGAGCAGTTCTTC. It translates to CSVDNEQFF.

CDR3 sequence (DNA): TGTGCCAGCAGTCCCCTGGGACAGGTCGAAAAACTGTTTTTT. It codes for CASSPLGQVEKLFF. The chain has TRBV12-3 or TRBV12-4 and TRBJ1-4, with TRBD1 matching over 8 bases. The CDR3 length is 14 residues. V trimming: 5 bases; J trimming: 8 bases; junction bases outside the gene matches: 7.

The gene calls are TRBV7-3 and TRBJ2-1, with TRBD1 identical over 9 bases. The germline gives CDR1 SGHTA, CDR2 FQGTGA. There are 15 residues in the CDR3. The junction had 8 bases not matched to a gene; V was cut back by 5 bases and J by 6 bases. Written as DNA, the CDR3 is TGTGCCAGCAGCCTACGGACAGGGGAGTTCAATGAGCAGTTCTTC. It codes for CASSLRTGEFNEQFF.

The chain recombines TRBV14 with TRBJ2-1; a weak D match, TRBD2 (5 bases). The CDR3 loop spans 17 amino acids. The germline CDR1 and CDR2 sequences are SGHDN and FVKESK. The ends were cut back, 0 bases at V and 0 bases at J, with 12 bases in the middle. For the CDR3, the DNA is TGTGCCAGCAGCCAAGATTCGAGGAGGATCTCCTACAATGAGCAGTTCTTC. Translated: CASSQDSRRISYNEQFF. Full variable domain (outside the CDR3, taken from reference TRBV14 and TRBJ2-1): EAGVTQFPSHSVIEKGQTVTLRCDPISGHDNLYWYRRVMGKEIKFLLHFVKESKQDESGMPNNRFLAERTGGTYSTLKVQPAELEDSGVYFCASSQDSRRISYNEQFFGPGTRLTVL.

The V gene is TRBV15, the J gene TRBJ1-6; unclear D gene. Trimming pared 0 bases from V and 5 bases from J, leaving 5 bases between. Germline CDR1 reads LNHNV; CDR2 reads YYDKDF (reference sequence). The CDR3 extends over 14 amino acids. The CDR3 sequence is CATSRDPNNSPLHF. The CDR3 DNA sequence: TGTGCCACCAGCAGAGATCCGAATAATTCACCCCTCCACTTT.